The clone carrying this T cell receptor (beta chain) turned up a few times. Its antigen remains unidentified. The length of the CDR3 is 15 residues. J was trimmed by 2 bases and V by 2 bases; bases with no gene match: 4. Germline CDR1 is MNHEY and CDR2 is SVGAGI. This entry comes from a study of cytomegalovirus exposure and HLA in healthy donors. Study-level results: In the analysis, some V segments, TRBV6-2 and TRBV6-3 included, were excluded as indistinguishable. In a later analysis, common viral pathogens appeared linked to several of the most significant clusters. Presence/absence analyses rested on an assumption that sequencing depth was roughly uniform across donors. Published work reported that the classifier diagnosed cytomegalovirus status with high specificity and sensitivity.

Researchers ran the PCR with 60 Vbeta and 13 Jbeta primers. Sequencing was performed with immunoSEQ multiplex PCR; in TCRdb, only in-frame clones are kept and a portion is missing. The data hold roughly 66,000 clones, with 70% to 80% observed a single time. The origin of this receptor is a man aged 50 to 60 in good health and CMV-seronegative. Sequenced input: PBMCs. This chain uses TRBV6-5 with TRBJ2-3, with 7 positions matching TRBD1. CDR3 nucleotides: TGTGCCAGCAGTTACGGGGACAGAGCCACAGATACGCAGTATTTT. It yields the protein CASSYGDRATDTQYF.